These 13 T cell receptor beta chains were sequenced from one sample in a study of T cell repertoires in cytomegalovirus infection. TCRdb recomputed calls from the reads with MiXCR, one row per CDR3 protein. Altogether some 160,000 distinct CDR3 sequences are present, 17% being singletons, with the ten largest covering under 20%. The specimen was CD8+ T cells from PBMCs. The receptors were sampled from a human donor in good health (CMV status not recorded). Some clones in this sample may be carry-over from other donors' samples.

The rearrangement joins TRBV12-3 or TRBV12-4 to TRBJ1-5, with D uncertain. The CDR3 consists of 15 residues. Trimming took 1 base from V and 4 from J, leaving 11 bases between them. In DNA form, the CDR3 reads TGTGCCAGCAGTTTAGTTCCAGCTGCAAATCAGCCCCAGCATTTT. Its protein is CASSLVPAANQPQHF.

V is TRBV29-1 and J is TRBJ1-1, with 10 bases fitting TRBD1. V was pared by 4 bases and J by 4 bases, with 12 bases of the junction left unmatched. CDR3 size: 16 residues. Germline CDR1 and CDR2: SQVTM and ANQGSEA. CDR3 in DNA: TGCAGCGTTGTGGACAGGGGGTCTCCCTTTGGCACTGAAGCTTTCTTT. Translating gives CSVVDRGSPFGTEAFF.

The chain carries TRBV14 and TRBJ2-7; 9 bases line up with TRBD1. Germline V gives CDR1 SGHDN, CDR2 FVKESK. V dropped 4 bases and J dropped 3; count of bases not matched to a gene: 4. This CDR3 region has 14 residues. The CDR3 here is CASSPGTGIYEQYF. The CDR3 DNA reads TGTGCCAGCAGCCCCGGGACAGGGATCTACGAGCAGTACTTC.

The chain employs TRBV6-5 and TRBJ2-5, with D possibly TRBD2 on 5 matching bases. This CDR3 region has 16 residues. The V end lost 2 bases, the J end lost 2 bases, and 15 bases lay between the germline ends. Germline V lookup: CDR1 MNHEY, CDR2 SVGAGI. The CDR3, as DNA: TGTGCCAGCAGTTACGCGGGCGGCAACCTACAAGAGACCCAGTACTTC. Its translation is CASSYAGGNLQETQYF.

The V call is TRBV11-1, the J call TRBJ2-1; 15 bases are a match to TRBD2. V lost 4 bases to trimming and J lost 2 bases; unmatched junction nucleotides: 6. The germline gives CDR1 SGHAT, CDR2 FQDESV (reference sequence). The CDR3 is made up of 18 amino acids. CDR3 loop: CASSSGTSGGTPYNEQFF. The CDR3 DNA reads TGTGCCAGCAGCTCAGGGACTAGCGGGGGGACCCCCTACAATGAGCAGTTCTTC.

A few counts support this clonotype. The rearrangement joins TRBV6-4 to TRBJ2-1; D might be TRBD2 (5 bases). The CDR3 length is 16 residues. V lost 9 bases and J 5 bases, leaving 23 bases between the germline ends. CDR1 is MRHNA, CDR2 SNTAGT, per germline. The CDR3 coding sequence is TGTGCCAGATCTCGTTCGAGGGTAGCACGTAACAATGAGCAGTTCTTC. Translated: CARSRSRVARNNEQFF.

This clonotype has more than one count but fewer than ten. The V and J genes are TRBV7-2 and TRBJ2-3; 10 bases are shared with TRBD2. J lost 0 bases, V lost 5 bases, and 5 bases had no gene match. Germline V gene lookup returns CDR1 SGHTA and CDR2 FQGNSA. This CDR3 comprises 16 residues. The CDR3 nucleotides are TGTGCCAGCAGCGGGCGGACTAGCGGTAGCACAGATACGCAGTATTTT. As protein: CASSGRTSGSTDTQYF.

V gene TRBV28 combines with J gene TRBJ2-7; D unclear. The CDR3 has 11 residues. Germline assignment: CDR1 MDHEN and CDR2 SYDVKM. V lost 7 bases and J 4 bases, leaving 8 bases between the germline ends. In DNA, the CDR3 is TGTGCCAGCAAAAATGGGTACGAGCAGTACTTC. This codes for CASKNGYEQYF.

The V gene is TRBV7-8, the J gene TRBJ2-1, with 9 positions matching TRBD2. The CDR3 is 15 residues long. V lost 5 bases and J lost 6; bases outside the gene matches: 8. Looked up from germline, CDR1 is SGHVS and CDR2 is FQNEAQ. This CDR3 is CASSQSGGLGNEQFF. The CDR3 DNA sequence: TGTGCCAGCAGCCAGAGCGGGGGGCTCGGCAATGAGCAGTTCTTC. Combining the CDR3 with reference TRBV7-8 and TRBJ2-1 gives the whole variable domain GAGVSQSPRYKVAKRGQDVALRCDPISGHVSLFWYQQALGQGPEFLTYFQNEAQLDKSGLPSDRFFAERPEGSVSTLKIQRTQQEDSAVYLCASSQSGGLGNEQFFGPGTRLTVL.

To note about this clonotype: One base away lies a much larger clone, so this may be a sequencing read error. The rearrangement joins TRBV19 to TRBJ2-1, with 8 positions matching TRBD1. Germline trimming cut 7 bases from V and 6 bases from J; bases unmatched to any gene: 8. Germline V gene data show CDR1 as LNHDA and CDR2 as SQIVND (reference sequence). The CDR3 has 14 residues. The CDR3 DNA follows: TGTGCCAGTACCATGGGTACAGGGGGCAATGAGCAGTTCTTC. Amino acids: CASTMGTGGNEQFF.

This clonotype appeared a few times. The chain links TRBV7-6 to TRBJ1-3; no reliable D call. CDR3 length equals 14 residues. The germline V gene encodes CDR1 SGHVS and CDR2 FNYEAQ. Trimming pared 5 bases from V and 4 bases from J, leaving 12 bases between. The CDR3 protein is CASSLGAAGNTIYF. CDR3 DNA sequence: TGTGCCAGCAGCCTTGGCGCAGCAGGAAACACCATATATTTT.

Here the CDR3 reads CASRRTRAYEQYF. The CDR3 DNA reads TGTGCCAGCAGAAGGACACGAGCCTACGAGCAGTACTTC. This chain uses TRBV28 with TRBJ2-7, with D possibly TRBD1 on 5 matching bases. This CDR3 has 13 amino acids. Trimming pared 6 bases from V and 2 bases from J, leaving 11 bases between. Per germline, CDR1 MDHEN and CDR2 SYDVKM.

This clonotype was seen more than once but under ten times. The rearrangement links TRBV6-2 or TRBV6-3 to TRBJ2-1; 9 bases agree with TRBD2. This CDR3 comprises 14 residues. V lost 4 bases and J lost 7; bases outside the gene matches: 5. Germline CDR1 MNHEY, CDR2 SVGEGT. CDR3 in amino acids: CASSSTSGVNEQFF. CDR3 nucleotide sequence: TGTGCCAGCAGTTCGACTAGCGGAGTAAATGAGCAGTTCTTC.